This section outlines one TCR beta chain sequence together with its context. There is no known antigen for this receptor. Nothing much larger sits one base from this clone, and base qualities are not available. Trimming costs V 2 bases and J 10 bases, and their ends lie 15 bases apart. Inclusive of the bounding cysteine and phenylalanine, the CDR3 is 14 residues long. The kept DNA is CDR3 alone, 42 bases in frame from the first base. CDR1 and CDR2 (MGHDK, SYGVNS) derive from the germline V gene. This specimen comes from a study of untreated major depressive disorder (dated 2018 in TCRdb). In terms of the full investigation: In this cross-sectional case-control comparison, antidepressant-free major depressive disorder patients and individually matched non-depressed controls were compared on T cell phenotype and TCR repertoire. Sequencing followed up flow-cytometry Vbeta 5.1, Vbeta 11 and Vbeta 22 usage differences observed in the whole cohort.

Each depressed patient was matched pairwise with a non-depressed control on sex, age, current smoking status and body mass index. Every participant was of European descent. Controls scored 5 or less on the Quick Inventory of Depressive Symptoms-Self Report and had no mood disorder, either currently or at any point in their lifetime. Participants were excluded if they had major medical conditions, Axis I/II comorbidities, regular medication or illicit drug use, or weekly alcohol intake above 100 g. From each participant, about 30 ml of peripheral blood was collected into EDTA tubes. Magnetic negative selection with the BD IMag Human CD4 T Lymphocyte Enrichment Set was used to purify CD4+ T cells from thawed PBMCs. Flow cytometry confirmed that the CD4+ enrichment method typically gave roughly 95% purity. A subgroup of a few case-control pairs, chosen blind to chemokine receptor expression and flow-cytometric repertoire skewing results, underwent TCRbeta sequencing. Every blood sample was taken in the morning at 8:00 a.m., and Ficoll-Hypaque gradient centrifugation was used to isolate PBMCs. PBMCs were gradually cooled to -80 degrees C for cryopreservation and then kept in liquid nitrogen until assay.

General study outcomes and caveats: Because of the strict matching and exclusion criteria, the study sample was comparatively small, which limits how generalizable the findings are. In every sequenced subject, the top five TRBV05-01 clones were all identified as private clones. The sequencing comparisons used one-tailed planned tests on only three preselected Vbeta families. In the sequencing data, TRBV25-01 and TRBV02-01 usage was found to follow the flow-cytometry pattern, although statistical significance was not reached. Sequencing confirmed higher TRBV05-01 (Vbeta 5.1) usage among CD4+ T cells of depressed patients than controls, with p = 0.040 in a one-tailed test.

The Qiagen DNeasy Blood and Tissue Kit was used to extract total genomic DNA from the purified CD4+ T cells. The TCRbeta CDR3 region, defined according to IMGT, was amplified and sequenced using immunoSEQ immunosequencing protocols. On the authors' methods: The immunoSEQ service preprocessed the raw sequence data to correct PCR and sequencing errors. The sequence data were imported into the immunoSEQ Analyzer and were further analyzed using VDJtools v1.0.7. The paired Wilcoxon signed-rank test was used to test for differences between patients and controls. The table comes from immuneACCESS by way of TCRdb, which keeps in-frame sequences with V and J called. Part of the clones is missing from these tables; in studies checked, under half for an unresolved V gene and the rest for unknown reasons. From that table come the V and J calls and clone size; the DNA was used to work out D and trimming. This sample is represented by just over 20,000 clones; roughly 93% of them were singletons. The ten largest clones add up to roughly 0.31% of the sample.

Sequencing was carried out using CD4+ T cells from PBMCs. The receptor's source is a young man in good health. The rearranged chain carries TRBV25-1 and TRBJ2-1, with TRBD1 perhaps the D gene, on 6 matching bases. The CDR3 is CASSEPTGLKEQFF. The DNA is TGTGCCAGCAGTGAACCCACAGGGCTTAAGGAGCAGTTCTTC.